This paragraph reports one T cell receptor (beta chain). This CDR3 has 13 residues. Per germline, CDR1 SGDLS and CDR2 YYNGEE. The V end lost 7 bases, the J end lost 6 bases, and 14 bases lay between the germline ends. These data are taken from a study of blood T cell repertoires in COVID-19. The assay was immunoSEQ multiplex PCR, and TCRdb's table has in-frame clones only and misses some. In the table there are a few hundred thousand clones, 88% of which are singletons. The receptor was derived from a woman in her twenties or thirties who had recovered from COVID-19. The specimen sequenced was peripheral blood. The chain combines TRBV9 with TRBJ1-5; D might be TRBD1 (5 bases). Here the CDR3 reads CASAIDSVQPQHF. The CDR3 DNA sequence: TGTGCCAGCGCAATTGACAGCGTTCAGCCCCAGCATTTT.